These 21 T cell receptor beta chains share one sample of origin, sequenced in a study of cytomegalovirus exposure and HLA in healthy donors. This PCR relied on a set of 60 Vbeta primers and 13 Jbeta primers. Profiled with immunoSEQ multiplex PCR; TCRdb holds only in-frame clones, not every one. Its listing shows 60,000 to 100,000 clones. The sequenced sample was PBMCs. The source is a young man in good health and CMV-seronegative.

The CDR3 region has the DNA TGTGCCAGCAGCTTGAGGGATGGGTCATGGTGGGAGCTGTTTTTT. Amino acids: CASSLRDGSWWELFF. The chain couples TRBV6-1 to TRBJ2-2; tentative D call: TRBD2 (5 bases). CDR1 MNHNS and CDR2 SASEGT come from the germline V gene. The CDR3 totals 15 residues. The V gene lost 6 bases and the J gene lost 9 bases, with 20 bases spanning the gap.

V gene TRBV4-2 combines with J gene TRBJ1-6; the match to TRBD1 covers 8 bases. Germline CDR1 LGHNA, CDR2 YNFKEQ. The CDR3 is 15 amino acids. V shed 1 base and J 14 bases; nucleotides not matched to a gene: 10. Here the CDR3 reads CASSQGAGTGTSLHF. CDR3 nucleotides: TGTGCCAGCAGCCAAGGCGCCGGGACAGGAACTTCCCTCCACTTT.

The V call is TRBV5-1, the J call TRBJ2-7, with 13 nucleotides matching TRBD2. CDR3 size: 16 residues. With V trimmed by 4 bases and J by 3 bases, 7 bases remained unmatched. Germline V gene lookup returns CDR1 SGHRS and CDR2 YFSETQ. CDR3 residues: CASSPKRTSGGYEQYF. The CDR3 nucleotides are TGCGCCAGCAGCCCCAAACGGACTAGCGGGGGCTACGAGCAGTACTTC.

This sequence joins TRBV10-1 and TRBJ1-6; D is undetermined. Looked up from germline, CDR1 is WNHNN and CDR2 is SYGVQD (reference sequence). V lost 1 base and J lost 9, with 10 bases in between. This CDR3 is built from 14 residues. The CDR3 region is CASSEFEAGSPLHF. The CDR3 region has the DNA TGCGCCAGCAGTGAGTTCGAAGCAGGTTCACCCCTCCACTTT.

This chain joins TRBV18 and TRBJ1-6; D gene uncertain. Germline loops: CDR1 KGHSH, CDR2 LQKENI. The CDR3 totals 16 residues. The V and J ends lost 6 bases and 0 bases respectively, with 12 bases between them. CDR3 nucleotide sequence: TGTGCCAGCTCTCCTTGGGCGAGCTCCTATAATTCACCCCTCCACTTT. It specifies CASSPWASSYNSPLHF.

The genes are TRBV4-1 and TRBJ1-1; D uncertain. V dropped 5 bases and J dropped 5 bases, with 27 bases sitting between them. The CDR3 totals 18 residues. Germline CDR1 is MGHRA and CDR2 is YSYEKL. CDR3 region: CASSARGEGGVLRTEAFF. In nucleotides, the CDR3 is TGCGCCAGCAGCGCGCGCGGGGAGGGAGGCGTACTACGGACTGAAGCTTTCTTT.

The V and J genes are TRBV6-5 and TRBJ2-7; 8 bases match TRBD1. The V and J ends lost 4 bases and 3 bases, in that order; junction bases with no gene match: 2. Per the germline V gene, CDR1 is MNHEY and CDR2 is SVGAGI. The CDR3 is 13 residues long. CDR3 amino acids: CASSFGTGYEQYF. The DNA of the CDR3 is TGTGCCAGCAGTTTCGGGACAGGCTACGAGCAGTACTTC.

The CDR3 sequence is CASSPSAGETEEKLFF. DNA of the CDR3: TGTGCCAGCAGCCCCTCGGCGGGGGAGACGGAAGAAAAACTGTTTTTT. The chain is built from TRBV27 and TRBJ1-4; maybe TRBD1 (5 bases). V lost 6 bases and J 8 bases, leaving 22 bases between the germline ends. This CDR3 has 16 residues. Germline V CDR1 and CDR2: MNHEY, SMNVEV (reference sequence).

V gene TRBV7-8 combines with J gene TRBJ2-2; 9 bases fit TRBD2. The V gene end was trimmed by 0 bases and the J gene end by 7 bases; junction bases not matched to a gene: 9. The CDR3 has 17 amino acids. The germline CDR1 and CDR2 sequences are SGHVS and FQNEAQ. In DNA form, the CDR3 reads TGTGCCAGCAGCTTAGCGGTGGCTAGCGGGATTGTCGGGGAGCTGTTTTTT. Translated, it gives CASSLAVASGIVGELFF.

The chain links TRBV2 to TRBJ1-2; 10 nucleotides agree with TRBD1. J lost 4 bases, V lost 6 bases, and 5 bases had no gene match. CDR1 is SNHLY, CDR2 FYNNEI, per germline. CDR3 length: 14 residues. The CDR3 is CASSLGQGRYGYTF. For the CDR3, the DNA is TGTGCCAGCAGCCTGGGACAGGGGCGCTATGGCTACACCTTC. The full variable domain, with the rest looked up from reference TRBV2 and TRBJ1-2, is EPEVTQTPSHQVTQMGQEVILRCVPISNHLYFYWYRQILGQKVEFLVSFYNNEISEKSEIFDDQFSVERPDGSNFTLKIRSTKLEDSAMYFCASSLGQGRYGYTFGSGTRLTVV.

The chain couples TRBV9 to TRBJ2-7; weak D call: TRBD1 (6 bases). Germline CDR1 reads SGDLS; CDR2 reads YYNGEE. Trimming removed 0 bases at V and 3 bases at J, with 10 bases between. The CDR3 spans 14 residues. CDR3 loop: CASSVEGRGYEQYF. The CDR3 DNA sequence: TGTGCCAGCAGCGTAGAAGGCAGGGGCTACGAGCAGTACTTC.

V usage is TRBV7-9 and J usage is TRBJ2-1, with a tentative D call TRBD2 (5 bases). Deletions cut 5 bases from V and 4 bases from J, with 18 bases between. The CDR3 has 16 residues. CDR1 SEHNR and CDR2 FQNEAQ come from the germline V gene (reference sequence). In nucleotides, the CDR3 is TGTGCCAGCAGCCCCGGCGGGCTCCTCCTTTACAATGAGCAGTTCTTC. Its translation is CASSPGGLLLYNEQFF.

V gene TRBV9 combines with J gene TRBJ1-4; D is uncertain. With 1 base removed from V and 8 bases from J, the gap between germline ends came to 9 bases. The CDR3 loop spans 13 amino acids. Germline V gene sequence: CDR1 SGDLS, CDR2 YYNGEE. CDR3 in DNA: TGTGCCAGCAGCGTACGGGGAAACGAAAAACTGTTTTTT. Protein product: CASSVRGNEKLFF.

The chain links TRBV6-5 to TRBJ2-7; 7 nucleotides agree with TRBD1. The V gene's germline CDR1 is MNHEY and CDR2 SVGAGI. This CDR3 has 15 residues. With 2 bases clipped from V and 5 bases from J, the junction kept 9 bases outside the gene matches. CDR3 nucleotide sequence: TGTGCCAGCAGTTACAACCAGGGGGTTAAAGACGAGCAGTACTTC. It yields the protein CASSYNQGVKDEQYF.

The V and J genes are TRBV30 and TRBJ2-1; 7 bases fit TRBD2. CDR1 GTSNPN and CDR2 SVGIG come from the germline V gene (reference sequence). The CDR3 spans 14 residues. V lost 8 bases to trimming and J lost 7 bases; unmatched junction nucleotides: 14. The CDR3 spells CAGLRDYTPNEQFF. DNA for the CDR3: TGTGCCGGACTACGGGACTACACCCCGAATGAGCAGTTCTTC. Full variable domain (outside the CDR3, taken from reference TRBV30 and TRBJ2-1): SQTIHQWPATLVQPVGSPLSLECTVEGTSNPNLYWYRQAAGRGLQLLFYSVGIGQISSEVPQNLSASRPQDRQFILSSKKLLLSDSGFYLCAGLRDYTPNEQFFGPGTRLTVL.

CDR3 loop: CASSLRGGGLFEQYF. CDR3 sequence (DNA): TGTGCCAGCAGCTTAAGGGGCGGGGGTCTCTTCGAGCAGTACTTC. The J gene is TRBJ2-7, the V gene TRBV7-9; TRBD2 matches at 7 bases. The CDR3 is 15 amino acids. Unmatched junction bases numbered 10, after V lost 2 bases and J lost 6 bases. Germline V lookup: CDR1 SEHNR, CDR2 FQNEAQ (reference sequence).

The chain combines TRBV6-5 with TRBJ2-3; D may be TRBD2 (6 bases). The V and J ends lost 6 bases and 4 bases respectively, with 11 bases between them. The germline CDR1 and CDR2 sequences are MNHEY and SVGAGI. This CDR3 has 13 residues. The CDR3 bases are TGTGCCAGCAGATTCGCGGGGTCAGATACGCAGTATTTT. Its protein is CASRFAGSDTQYF.

Remarks on this clone: A junction end diverges from the germline sequence, so it may reflect a read error. The chain joins TRBV18 to TRBJ1-2; D gene uncertain. This CDR3 comprises 18 residues. Germline CDR1 and CDR2: KGHSH and LQKENI. The CDR3 loop reads CASSPGWGGVIGYYGYSF. The CDR3 DNA reads TGTGCCAGCTCACCAGGCTGGGGAGGCGTTATTGGCTACTATGGCTACTCCTTC.

The chain employs TRBV13 and TRBJ2-5; 8 bases line up with TRBD1. Germline assignment: CDR1 PRHDT and CDR2 FYEKMQ (reference sequence). V dropped 5 bases and J dropped 3; count of bases not matched to a gene: 5. This CDR3 is 14 amino acids long. CDR3 sequence: CASSARGPKETQYF. CDR3 nucleotide sequence: TGTGCCAGCAGCGCCAGGGGGCCGAAAGAGACCCAGTACTTC.

V usage is TRBV7-9 and J usage is TRBJ2-7; 7 bases agree with TRBD1. Trimming at V came to 5 bases and at J to 5 bases, leaving 9 bases not matched to a gene. There are 14 residues in the CDR3. Germline CDR1 and CDR2: SEHNR and FQNEAQ (reference sequence). The CDR3 DNA follows: TGTGCCAGCAGCCCATCTAGGACAGGAGACGAGCAGTACTTC. It is translated as CASSPSRTGDEQYF.

The chain uses TRBV7-6 and TRBJ1-3; the D gene is possibly TRBD1 (5 bases). V lost 2 bases and J lost 4, with 9 bases in between. From germline, CDR1 is SGHVS and CDR2 FNYEAQ. The CDR3 extends over 14 amino acids. CDR3 region: CASSLHRQGNTIYF. The DNA for the CDR3 is TGTGCCAGCAGCTTACACCGACAGGGAAACACCATATATTTT.